This is a list of T cell receptor beta chains from one sample in a study of blood T cell repertoires in COVID-19. Sequencing used immunoSEQ multiplex PCR; TCRdb keeps in-frame clones, though not all of them. Of over 130,000 clones in the sample, about nine tenths were seen once. The source material was peripheral blood. These receptors were collected from a woman aged 55-70 years with active or convalescent COVID-19. CDR3s include the opening cysteine and the closing phenylalanine or tryptophan. A D gene is named only where the DNA matches it firmly. Only part of the rows carry a size: once, few, many, or a class if the clone is expanded.

d_gene: .; len: 13; abundance: .; v_gene: TRBV10-3; j_gene: TRBJ2-5; CDR3aa: CAISDTRQETQYF; CDR3nt: TGTGCCATCAGTGATACTCGACAGGAGACCCAGTACTTC
d_gene: .; len: 13; abundance: once; v_gene: TRBV2; j_gene: TRBJ1-2; CDR3aa: CASRAEANYGYTF; CDR3nt: TGTGCCAGCAGGGCAGAAGCTAACTATGGCTACACCTTC
d_gene: TRBD1; len: 14; abundance: .; v_gene: TRBV5-5; j_gene: TRBJ1-4; CDR3aa: CASSFRDRAEKLFF; CDR3nt: TGTGCCAGCAGCTTCCGGGACAGGGCTGAAAAACTGTTTTTT
d_gene: TRBD2; len: 15; abundance: .; v_gene: TRBV6-5; j_gene: TRBJ2-5; CDR3aa: CASRKAGGLVETQYF; CDR3nt: TGTGCCAGCAGGAAAGCGGGGGGATTGGTAGAGACCCAGTACTTC
d_gene: .; len: 16; abundance: once; v_gene: TRBV9; j_gene: TRBJ1-4; CDR3aa: CASSEGLLGGTEKLFF; CDR3nt: TGTGCCAGCAGCGAAGGACTCCTCGGAGGTACTGAAAAACTGTTTTTT
d_gene: TRBD2; len: 14; abundance: .; v_gene: TRBV18; j_gene: TRBJ2-5; CDR3aa: CASSPTSGQETQYF; CDR3nt: TGTGCCAGCTCACCGACTAGCGGCCAGGAGACCCAGTACTTC
d_gene: .; len: 12; abundance: .; v_gene: TRBV6-5; j_gene: TRBJ1-2; CDR3aa: CASAPDSYGYTF; CDR3nt: TGTGCCAGCGCCCCGGACAGCTATGGCTACACCTTC
d_gene: .; len: 15; abundance: .; v_gene: TRBV5-8; j_gene: TRBJ1-3; CDR3aa: CASSRGSAAGNTIYF; CDR3nt: TGTGCCAGCAGCCGGGGGTCGGCTGCTGGAAACACCATATATTTT
d_gene: .; len: 13; abundance: .; v_gene: TRBV30; j_gene: TRBJ2-4; CDR3aa: CAWRGQGIYIQYF; CDR3nt: TGTGCCTGGAGAGGACAAGGCATTTACATTCAGTACTTC
d_gene: TRBD2; len: 15; abundance: .; v_gene: TRBV19; j_gene: TRBJ2-7; CDR3aa: CASSITGTSIYEQYF; CDR3nt: TGTGCCAGTAGTATAACCGGGACTAGTATCTACGAGCAGTACTTC
d_gene: TRBD1; len: 18; abundance: .; v_gene: TRBV5-6; j_gene: TRBJ1-3; CDR3aa: CASSFGLGQGLSGNTIYF; CDR3nt: TGTGCCAGCAGCTTTGGATTGGGACAGGGGCTCTCTGGAAACACCATATATTTT
d_gene: TRBD1; len: 14; abundance: once; v_gene: TRBV6-6; j_gene: TRBJ1-4; CDR3aa: CASSTQGVNEKLFF; CDR3nt: TGTGCCAGCAGTACCCAGGGGGTTAATGAAAAACTGTTTTTT
d_gene: .; len: 16; abundance: .; v_gene: TRBV7-9; j_gene: TRBJ1-4; CDR3aa: CASSLALAGGSEKLFF; CDR3nt: TGTGCCAGCAGCTTAGCACTCGCGGGGGGCAGTGAAAAACTGTTTTTT
d_gene: TRBD2; len: 16; abundance: .; v_gene: TRBV6-5; j_gene: TRBJ2-7; CDR3aa: CASSYSPLAGGYEQYF; CDR3nt: TGTGCCAGCAGTTACTCCCCTCTTGCGGGGGGATACGAGCAGTACTTC
d_gene: .; len: 12; abundance: .; v_gene: TRBV12-3/TRBV12-4; j_gene: TRBJ1-6; CDR3aa: CASSLSRAPLHF; CDR3nt: TGTGCCAGCAGTTTATCCAGGGCACCCCTCCACTTT
d_gene: .; len: 16; abundance: .; v_gene: TRBV21-1; j_gene: TRBJ2-3; CDR3aa: CASSKWTDLSTDTQYF; CDR3nt: TGTGCCAGCAGCAAATGGACAGACCTTAGCACAGATACGCAGTATTTT
d_gene: .; len: 15; abundance: .; v_gene: TRBV7-3; j_gene: TRBJ2-5; CDR3aa: CASSLGGVNQETQYF; CDR3nt: TGTGCCAGCAGCTTAGGCGGGGTAAACCAAGAGACCCAGTACTTC
d_gene: .; len: 15; abundance: .; v_gene: TRBV11-2; j_gene: TRBJ1-2; CDR3aa: CASSLALEGVDGYTF; CDR3nt: TGTGCCAGCAGCTTAGCATTGGAGGGTGTGGATGGCTACACCTTC
d_gene: .; len: 13; abundance: .; v_gene: TRBV6-2/TRBV6-3; j_gene: TRBJ1-1; CDR3aa: CASSLSRSTEAFF; CDR3nt: TGTGCCAGCAGTCTTAGTCGGTCCACTGAAGCTTTCTTT
d_gene: TRBD1; len: 15; abundance: .; v_gene: TRBV9; j_gene: TRBJ2-7; CDR3aa: CASSVGDRGSYEQYF; CDR3nt: TGTGCCAGCAGCGTAGGGGACAGGGGCTCCTACGAGCAGTACTTC